The 21 T cell receptor beta chains reported below all come from one sample, sequenced in a study of CD8 T cells in ankylosing spondylitis. Whole-study findings and limits: Roughly eight highly homologous variants made up a TCR beta motif that seemed to typify ankylosing spondylitis blood.

Their recognized antigens are unknown. TCRdb used MiXCR to reprocess the 5' RACE reads, holding one entry per CDR3 protein. This table has more than 500,000 distinct CDR3 sequences, less than 6% appearing once. The sequenced material came from blood, either unsorted or a sorted T cell fraction (not recorded which). All receptors derive from a male donor with ankylosing spondylitis.

This clonotype was detected ten times or more. This CDR3 reads CASSLALMGRGRGEQFF. CDR3 DNA sequence: TGTGCCAGCAGCTTAGCGCTAATGGGCAGGGGTAGGGGTGAGCAGTTCTTC. V is TRBV7-2 and J is TRBJ2-1, with D possibly being TRBD1 (6 bases). Per the germline V gene, CDR1 is SGHTA and CDR2 is FQGNSA. The V and J ends lost 0 bases and 9 bases respectively, with 21 bases between them. CDR3 length: 17 amino acids.

At least ten counts were recorded for this clonotype. The rearrangement uses TRBV7-9 and TRBJ2-1; 8 bases align to TRBD1. The germline gives CDR1 SEHNR, CDR2 FQNEAQ (reference sequence). The ends lost 1 base at V and 15 bases at J; junction bases unmatched: 5. The CDR3 spans 12 residues. The CDR3, as DNA: TGTGCCAGCAGCTTAGACAGGGGGGTCTCGTTCTTC. Amino acids: CASSLDRGVSFF.

This clonotype was recorded many times. The DNA for the CDR3 is TGCAGTGCTACTCTAGCGGGGGCCTCCTACGAGCAGTACTTC. Protein sequence: CSATLAGASYEQYF. This chain links TRBV20-1 with TRBJ2-7; 10 bases fit TRBD2. V was pared by 4 bases and J by 0 bases, with 3 bases of the junction left unmatched. This CDR3 comprises 14 residues. Germline-derived CDR1 and CDR2 are DFQATT and SNEGSKA (reference sequence).

Many counts were recorded for this clonotype. This chain links TRBV6-2 or TRBV6-3 with TRBJ2-1; D is undetermined. V was pared by 6 bases and J by 12 bases, with 21 bases between. The CDR3 is 14 amino acids. CDR1 and CDR2 (germline): MNHEY, SVGEGT. This CDR3 is CASRARAWENRQFF. The CDR3 DNA sequence: TGTGCCAGCAGGGCACGGGCCTGGGAAAATCGGCAGTTCTTC.

At least ten counts were recorded for this clonotype. The chain recombines TRBV25-1 with TRBJ2-1; the D gene could be TRBD1 or TRBD2 (5 bases each). The V and J ends lost 7 bases and 9 bases respectively, with 16 bases between them. The germline CDR1 and CDR2 sequences are MGHDK and SYGVNS. This CDR3 has 13 amino acids. DNA for the CDR3: TGTGCCAGCAAGCTAGCCCAGGGCACTGAGCAGTTCTTC. This gives the protein CASKLAQGTEQFF. The complete variable domain, with remaining parts taken from reference TRBV25-1 and TRBJ2-1, reads EADIYQTPRYLVIGTGKKITLECSQTMGHDKMYWYQQDPGMELHLIHYSYGVNSTEKGDLSSESTVSRIRTEHFPLTLESARPSHTSQYLCASKLAQGTEQFFGPGTRLTVL.

This clonotype was seen ten or more times. The V and J genes are TRBV12-3 or TRBV12-4 and TRBJ1-2; 7 nucleotides match TRBD1. This CDR3 is built from 13 residues. The J segment lost 7 bases and the V segment lost 6 bases, leaving 8 bases of the junction unmatched. CDR3 DNA: TGTGCCAGCAGACCACAGGGGAGGGTTGGCTACACCTTC. It is translated as CASRPQGRVGYTF.

This clonotype occurred many times. This chain links TRBV28 with TRBJ1-2; D unresolved. The CDR3 runs 13 residues. Germline V gene data show CDR1 as MDHEN and CDR2 as SYDVKM. V was clipped by 3 bases and J by 2 bases, with 7 bases between them. The CDR3: CASSFPRNYGYTF. CDR3 in DNA: TGTGCCAGCAGTTTTCCCAGGAACTATGGCTACACCTTC.

This clonotype was picked up many times. The chain links TRBV12-3 or TRBV12-4 to TRBJ1-2; D is possibly TRBD1 (5 bases). This CDR3 has 13 residues. Deletions cut 7 bases from V and 0 bases from J, with 9 bases between. CDR3 sequence reads: CASTGRANYGYTF. The CDR3 DNA sequence: TGTGCCAGCACGGGGCGAGCTAACTATGGCTACACCTTC.

This clonotype showed up just a few times. The chain is built from TRBV5-1 and TRBJ2-1, with 10 bases that match TRBD1. Trimming took 7 bases from V and 3 from J; bases not matched to a gene: 1. The V gene's germline CDR1 is SGHRS and CDR2 YFSETQ. The CDR3 is 13 amino acids. The CDR3: CASGTGVYNEQFF. CDR3 sequence (DNA): TGCGCCAGCGGGACAGGGGTCTACAATGAGCAGTTCTTC. The full variable domain, rest sourced from reference TRBV5-1 and TRBJ2-1, is KAGVTQTPRYLIKTRGQQVTLSCSPISGHRSVSWYQQTPGQGLQFLFEYFSETQRNKGNFPGRFSGRQFSNSRSEMNVSTLELGDSALYLCASGTGVYNEQFFGPGTRLTVL.

The rearrangement joins TRBV12-3 or TRBV12-4 to TRBJ2-7; maybe TRBD2 (8 bases). The V end lost 11 bases, the J end lost 0 bases, and 32 bases lay between the germline ends. This CDR3 spans 19 amino acids. CDR3 sequence: CAFCFVDRVSGGNSYEQYF. The CDR3 DNA is TGTGCCTTCTGTTTTGTAGACAGGGTGTCGGGAGGGAACTCCTACGAGCAGTACTTC.

At least ten counts were recorded for this clonotype. The chain links TRBV5-1 to TRBJ1-3; a weak D match, TRBD1 (5 bases). V was clipped by 2 bases and J by 0 bases, with 15 bases between them. CDR3 length: 17 residues. Germline V gene sequence: CDR1 SGHRS, CDR2 YFSETQ. CDR3 coding DNA: TGCGCCAGCAGCTTAGGGGCCGTCCCACTCTCTGGAAACACCATATATTTT. It specifies CASSLGAVPLSGNTIYF.

This clonotype has ten or more counts. The chain has TRBV10-3 and TRBJ1-1, with 7 bases identical to TRBD1. Germline V gene lookup returns CDR1 ENHRY and CDR2 SYGVKD. This CDR3 comprises 14 residues. V lost 2 bases, J lost 7 bases, and 7 bases stayed unmatched. CDR3 sequence: CAISEVGGGREAFF. In DNA, the CDR3 is TGTGCCATCAGTGAGGTAGGAGGGGGCCGTGAAGCTTTCTTT.

Many counts were recorded for this clonotype. V and J are TRBV11-2 and TRBJ2-6; D not certain. The CDR3 is made up of 16 amino acids. Trimming shortened V by 3 bases and J by 0 bases, and 9 bases separated the two germline ends. CDR1 is SGHAT and CDR2 is FQNNGV in the germline V gene. In nucleotides, the CDR3 is TGTGCCAGCAGCTTTTTAAGACCCTCTGGGGCCAACGTCCTGACTTTC. It codes for CASSFLRPSGANVLTF.

This chain connects TRBV10-3 to TRBJ2-2; the match to TRBD1 covers 11 bases. The germline gives CDR1 ENHRY, CDR2 SYGVKD. Germline trimming cut 6 bases from V and 8 bases from J; bases unmatched to any gene: 8. The CDR3 length is 15 residues. CDR3 amino acids: CAISQGQGESGELFF. CDR3 DNA sequence: TGTGCCATCAGCCAGGGACAGGGGGAGTCGGGGGAGCTGTTTTTT.

This clonotype was seen at least ten times. The chain has TRBV5-1 and TRBJ2-7; the match to TRBD1 covers 7 bases. CDR3 size: 18 residues. Germline V gene sequence: CDR1 SGHRS, CDR2 YFSETQ. Unmatched junction bases numbered 20, after V lost 1 base and J lost 7 bases. CDR3: CASSLSTITGESLREQYF. The CDR3 region has the DNA TGCGCCAGCAGCTTGTCTACAATAACAGGGGAGTCCCTGAGGGAGCAGTACTTC. The full variable domain, its missing parts supplied by reference TRBV5-1 and TRBJ2-7, is KAGVTQTPRYLIKTRGQQVTLSCSPISGHRSVSWYQQTPGQGLQFLFEYFSETQRNKGNFPGRFSGRQFSNSRSEMNVSTLELGDSALYLCASSLSTITGESLREQYFGPGTRLTVT.

The genes are TRBV24-1 and TRBJ2-5; 7 bases are shared with TRBD2. The CDR3 is 15 amino acids. Germline V gene lookup returns CDR1 KGHDR and CDR2 SFDVKD. The junction had 6 bases not matched to a gene; V was cut back by 1 base and J by 5 bases. The CDR3 spells CATSDFGAGRETQYF. CDR3 coding DNA: TGTGCCACCAGTGATTTTGGAGCGGGAAGGGAGACCCAGTACTTC.

This clonotype was observed many times. The chain combines TRBV29-1 with TRBJ1-1; D gene uncertain. The germline V gene encodes CDR1 SQVTM and CDR2 ANQGSEA. Trimming left V 3 bases short and J 0 bases short, with 2 bases between. The length of the CDR3 is 11 residues. CDR3 protein: CSVDVNTEAFF. DNA for the CDR3: TGCAGCGTTGACGTGAACACTGAAGCTTTCTTT.

This clonotype was counted ten times or more. The V gene is TRBV7-9, the J gene TRBJ1-2; 7 bases line up with TRBD1. The germline gives CDR1 SEHNR, CDR2 FQNEAQ (reference sequence). Losses at the gene ends were 4 bases for V and 3 bases for J; bases not matched to a gene: 8. This CDR3 comprises 15 residues. Here the CDR3 reads CASSSLTGTYYGYTF. The CDR3 nucleotides are TGTGCCAGCAGCTCCTTGACAGGGACCTACTATGGCTACACCTTC. The complete variable domain, with remaining parts taken from reference TRBV7-9 and TRBJ1-2, reads DTGVSQNPRHKITKRGQNVTFRCDPISEHNRLYWYRQTLGQGPEFLTYFQNEAQLEKSRLLSDRFSAERPKGSFSTLEIQRTEQGDSAMYLCASSSLTGTYYGYTFGSGTRLTVV.

The chain recombines TRBV7-2 with TRBJ1-1; possible D gene TRBD1, 6 bases. The germline CDR1 and CDR2 sequences are SGHTA and FQGNSA. V was shortened by 0 bases and J by 5 bases, with 10 bases between the two germline ends. CDR3 size: 14 residues. The CDR3 DNA reads as TGTGCCAGCAGCTTAGCGTCTAGGGGGACTGAAGCTTTCTTT. Its protein product is CASSLASRGTEAFF.

The chain combines TRBV6-2 or TRBV6-3 with TRBJ1-1; D uncertain. The CDR3 runs 13 residues. Trimming shortened V by 3 bases and J by 9 bases, and 14 bases separated the two germline ends. The V gene's germline CDR1 is MNHEY and CDR2 SVGEGT. CDR3 sequence (DNA): TGTGCCAGCAGTTATGGGAGCCAAACTCAAGCTTTCTTT. Translation: CASSYGSQTQAFF.

This clonotype showed up many times. The CDR3 bases are TGTGCCAGCAGTGGAGGGATGGGCAATCAGCCCCAGCATTTT. This encodes CASSGGMGNQPQHF. J is TRBJ1-5 and V is TRBV27; D uncertain. CDR1 is MNHEY and CDR2 is SMNVEV in the germline V gene (reference sequence). The CDR3 has 14 residues. V lost 5 bases to trimming and J lost 2 bases, with 10 bases between them.